The source of this T cell receptor beta chain is a study of Tregs in tolerant kidney transplant recipients. Findings and caveats of the study: Few patients were studied, so findings need validation in larger groups.

Sequencing was performed with immunoSEQ multiplex PCR; in TCRdb, only in-frame clones are kept and a portion is missing. The data show tens of thousands of clones, more than 80% seen once. Unstimulated Tregs (CD4+CD25+CD127-) and CD4+CD25- non-Tregs were sorted from PBMCs. Concerning this clone itself: Its specificity is unknown.

Germline lookup yields CDR1 KGHSH and CDR2 LQKENI. J gave up 1 base and V 3 bases, and 0 bases lay outside the gene matches. CDR3 length: 15 amino acids. This chain links TRBV18 with TRBJ2-2; TRBD1 matches at 9 bases. This receptor was obtained from a human donor in good health. Sample: Tregs from blood. Here the CDR3 DNA reads TGTGCCAGCTCACCGGGACAGGGGAACACCGGGGAGCTGTTTTTT. It is translated as CASSPGQGNTGELFF.